This T cell receptor (beta chain) derives from a study of tumor and adjacent non-tumor tissue in lung cancer. In regard to this clonotype: Its antigen is not identified. One junction end does not reproduce the germline sequence, and a read error may be involved.

Three rounds of nested PCR, following a modified ARM-PCR protocol, produced the TCRbeta library. TCRdb called the multiplex PCR reads again in MiXCR, with one record for every CDR3 protein. The repertoire holds 60,000 to 100,000 distinct CDR3 sequences, with less than 85% as singletons. The template was RNA from unsorted bulk tissue. More than 3 cm separated this lung sample from the edge of the tumor. Newly diagnosed lung cancer patients had thoracic surgery in China, August–late 2014, without prior chemotherapy. The CDR3 consists of 14 residues. The study, taken as a whole, reports: Top 100 clones took a larger repertoire share in normal lung.

Sequenced material: distant non-tumor lung tissue. The sequence came from a man between 65 and 85 years old with non-small cell lung cancer. The chain is built from TRBV12-3 or TRBV12-4 and TRBJ2-7; perhaps TRBD2 as D (5 bases). The CDR3 bases are TGTGGCAGCAGTTTTGGGGAGTCTCTCTACGAGCAGTACTTC. As protein: CGSSFGESLYEQYF.